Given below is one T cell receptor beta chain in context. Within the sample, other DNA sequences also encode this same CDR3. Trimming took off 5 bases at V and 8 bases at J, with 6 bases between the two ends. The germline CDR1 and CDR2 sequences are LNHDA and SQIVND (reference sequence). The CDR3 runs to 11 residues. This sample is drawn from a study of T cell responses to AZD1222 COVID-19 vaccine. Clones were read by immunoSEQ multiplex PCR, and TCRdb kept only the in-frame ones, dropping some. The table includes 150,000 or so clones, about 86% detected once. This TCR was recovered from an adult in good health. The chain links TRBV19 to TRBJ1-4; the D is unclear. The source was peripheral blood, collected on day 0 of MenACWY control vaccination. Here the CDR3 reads CASSVGEKLFF. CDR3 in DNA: TGTGCCAGTAGTGTGGGAGAAAAACTGTTTTTT.